The rows below give T cell receptor beta chains drawn from one sample of a study of CD8 T cells in ankylosing spondylitis. TCRdb ran MiXCR on the 5' RACE reads and lists one entry per CDR3 protein. The sample holds a few hundred thousand distinct CDR3 sequences; roughly 12% are singletons and the top ten take 9.1%. The sample comprised blood, either unsorted or a sorted T cell fraction (not recorded which). The source is a female donor with ankylosing spondylitis or in good health (not recorded which). Each CDR3 is given with its conserved first and last residue. D genes are given only for firm matches. Size is stated as once, few or many counts, or a class when the clone is expanded.

d_call	j_call	v_call	clone_size	cdr3_nt	cdr3_aa
.	TRBJ1-1	TRBV5-1	many	TGCGCCAGCAGGGGCAGCGCCGACATGAACACTGAAGCTTTCTTT	CASRGSADMNTEAFF
.	TRBJ1-2	TRBV4-3	many	TGCGCCAGCAGCCCTTCTAAGGACAGCCTGTGGGGTGGCTACACCTTC	CASSPSKDSLWGGYTF
.	TRBJ1-1	TRBV10-3	many	TGTGCCATCAGTGAGGGGAGGGGGACTGAAGCTTTCTTT	CAISEGRGTEAFF
TRBD2	TRBJ2-2	TRBV5-1	few	TGCGCCAGCAGCGGACTAGCGGGGGGGAACACCGGGGAGCTGTTTTTT	CASSGLAGGNTGELFF
.	TRBJ1-2	TRBV6-1	few	TGTGCCAGCAGTGCCTTACAGGGCAGCGGCTACACCTTC	CASSALQGSGYTF
.	TRBJ2-7	TRBV5-1	many	TGCGCCAGCAGCATTCCCGAGGGCGAGCAGTACTTC	CASSIPEGEQYF
TRBD1	TRBJ1-4	TRBV5-1	many	TGCGCCAGCAGCCCCGGACAGGGTCCGGGGAATGAAAAACTGTTTTTT	CASSPGQGPGNEKLFF
TRBD1	TRBJ2-5	TRBV28	few	TGTGCCAGCACTCCTTGGGGGACAGAAGAGTCCCAAGAGACCCAGTACTTC	CASTPWGTEESQETQYF
.	TRBJ1-6	TRBV7-9	many	TGTGCCAGCAGCTTAGAGAAAACTGTACGTTCACCCCTCCACTTT	CASSLEKTVRSPLHF
.	TRBJ2-7	TRBV12-3/TRBV12-4	many	TGTGCCAGCAGCCCAAGATCCACCTACGAGCAGTACTTC	CASSPRSTYEQYF
.	TRBJ2-2	TRBV18	few	TGTGCCAGCTCACCAGAAACAGCCACCGGGGAGCTGTTTTTT	CASSPETATGELFF
.	TRBJ2-7	TRBV5-1	few	TGCGCCAGCAGCCCTGGGGGGGGCGTTAACTACGAGCAGTACTTC	CASSPGGGVNYEQYF
TRBD2	TRBJ2-6	TRBV5-5	few	TGTGCCAGCAATTACGTAGCGGGAGAAAATTCTGGGGCCAACGTCCTGACTTTC	CASNYVAGENSGANVLTF